This TCR beta chain was sequenced in a study of cytomegalovirus exposure and HLA in healthy donors. V shed 1 base, J shed 4 bases, and the junction held 6 bases outside the gene matches. The CDR3 is made up of 16 amino acids. Germline V gene data show CDR1 as LNHDA and CDR2 as SQIVND (reference sequence). The PCR used 60 Vbeta and 13 Jbeta primers. Some clones are missing from TCRdb's copy, which holds only in-frame ones; the method was immunoSEQ multiplex PCR. The sample lists 150,000 to 200,000 clones; 85% were seen once. As to this clone: Its target is not known.

Points from the study as a whole: In an earlier analysis, in approximately 630 donors, most V segments appeared productive either ~87% or ~30% of the time. The study dropped some indistinguishable V segments, TRBV6-2 and TRBV6-3 among them.

Specimen: PBMCs. J is TRBJ2-1 and V is TRBV19; 8 bases fit TRBD2. The receptor comes from a woman between 45 and 60 years old in good health and CMV-seronegative. CDR3 coding DNA: TGTGCCAGTAGTATAGTGGGTAGCGGGGCTTACAATGAGCAGTTCTTC. Protein: CASSIVGSGAYNEQFF.